The text below deals with one T cell receptor beta chain. Antigen unknown. The TCRbeta library incorporated unique molecular identifiers. TCRdb used MiXCR to reprocess the PCR reads, holding one entry per CDR3 protein. Among about 78,000 distinct CDR3 sequences listed, roughly 13% were seen once. The sample originates from a study of T-cell reconstitution after alpha-beta-depleted transplantation in children. Study-wide results and limits: Reportedly, only several hundred clones from non-depleted graft cells drove alpha-beta T-cell counts at about two months. High day-60 TCRbeta diversity in some patients came from surviving recipient T cells and thymic progenitors. It was newly produced T cells that mostly accounted for T-cell counts and diversity one year after transplant.

In germline, CDR1 is SGHTA, CDR2 FQGNSA. Trimming took off 6 bases at V and 1 base at J, with 6 bases between the two ends. This CDR3 is built from 12 residues. This specimen was PBMCs, mostly from graft donor cells, taken 180 days after TCRalphabeta/CD19-depleted stem cell transplant. The chain links TRBV7-2 to TRBJ1-1; a possible D gene is TRBD1 (6 bases). The sequence was collected from a male patient aged 2 to 10 who had a stem cell transplant for acute lymphoblastic leukemia, so the T cells may come from the graft donor. The chain's CDR3 is CASRQGNTEAFF. The CDR3 DNA follows: TGTGCCAGCAGACAGGGGAACACTGAAGCTTTCTTT. Based on the CDR3 plus reference TRBV7-2 and TRBJ1-1, the full variable domain is GAGVSQSPSNKVTEKGKDVELRCDPISGHTALYWYRQSLGQGLEFLIYFQGNSAPDKSGLPSDRFSAERTGGSVSTLTIQRTQQEDSAVYLCASRQGNTEAFFGQGTRLTVV.